Below are 21 T cell receptor beta chains sequenced from a single sample in a study of metastatic and nonmetastatic thyroid tumors. TCRdb re-analyzed the PCR reads through MiXCR. This sample yields about 24,000 clones, of which around a fifth are seen a single time; about 4.2% belongs to the top ten. Thyroid surgery was performed in patients who had received no treatment beforehand. Source material: blood. The origin of the receptors is a male donor with papillary thyroid cancer or a benign thyroid nodule (not recorded which). Some clones in this sample may be carry-over from other donors' samples.

This clone was observed at least ten times. V gene TRBV18 combines with J gene TRBJ1-4; tentative D call: TRBD1 (5 bases). V gave up 8 bases and J gave up 7 bases, with 20 bases separating them. This CDR3 is 15 amino acids long. CDR1 is KGHSH and CDR2 is LQKENI in the germline V gene. In DNA form, the CDR3 reads TGTGCCAGCGCCCGATGGGGGGGTGATACTGAAAAACTGTTTTTT. It translates to CASARWGGDTEKLFF. Filled out from reference TRBV18 and TRBJ1-4, the complete variable domain reads NAGVMQNPRHLVRRRGQEARLRCSPMKGHSHVYWYRQLPEEGLKFMVYLQKENIIDESGMPKERFSAEFPKEGPSILRIQQVVRGDSAAYFCASARWGGDTEKLFFGSGTQLSVL.

At least ten counts were recorded for this clone. This rearrangement joins TRBV12-3 or TRBV12-4 to TRBJ1-3; D might be TRBD1 (6 bases). With 7 bases removed from V and 3 bases from J, the gap between germline ends came to 13 bases. The CDR3 consists of 14 residues. The CDR3 loop is CASTPTGVGNTIYF. The CDR3 DNA follows: TGTGCCAGCACCCCGACAGGAGTTGGAAACACCATATATTTT.

On this clone itself: An end of the junction differs from the germline gene, which may be a read error. The chain links TRBV30 to TRBJ1-4, with a possible D match to TRBD1 (5 bases). CDR1 GTSNPN and CDR2 SVGIG come from the germline V gene (reference sequence). The CDR3 is 18 amino acids. The CDR3 DNA reads TGTGCCTGGAGTTCGCGCTACGGACAAATCGCAACTAATGAAGAACTGTTTTTT. This gives the protein CAWSSRYGQIATNEELFF.

This clone was observed a handful of times. V is TRBV5-5 and J is TRBJ1-5; 8 nucleotides match TRBD1. V lost 0 bases to trimming and J lost 6 bases; unmatched junction nucleotides: 5. Germline V gene data show CDR1 as SGHKS and CDR2 as YYEKEE (reference sequence). The CDR3 has 15 amino acids. CDR3: CASSLVDRATQPQHF. CDR3 bases: TGTGCCAGCAGCTTGGTGGACAGGGCTACTCAGCCCCAGCATTTT.

On this clone: A much larger clone differs by one base, so this may be a read error. This rearrangement joins TRBV27 to TRBJ2-3; maybe TRBD1 (5 bases). With 2 bases removed from V and 10 bases from J, the gap between germline ends came to 16 bases. The germline CDR1 and CDR2 sequences are MNHEY and SMNVEV (reference sequence). CDR3 length equals 14 residues. The CDR3 here is CASSLVGPREAQYF. CDR3 sequence (DNA): TGTGCCAGCAGTTTAGTGGGGCCGAGAGAGGCGCAGTATTTT.

V gene TRBV25-1 combines with J gene TRBJ1-2; D might be TRBD1 (6 bases). Germline V gene sequence: CDR1 MGHDK, CDR2 SYGVNS. V dropped 4 bases and J dropped 10 bases, with 19 bases sitting between them. The CDR3 loop spans 14 amino acids. The CDR3 region has the DNA TGTGCCAGCAGTGCTGGGGGCGGAGGTCAGGACTACACCTTC. The encoded protein is CASSAGGGGQDYTF.

J is TRBJ2-1 and V is TRBV14; possibly TRBD1 or TRBD2 for D (5 bases each). The CDR3 loop spans 16 amino acids. Trimming shortened V by 0 bases and J by 6 bases, and 15 bases separated the two germline ends. Per the germline V gene, CDR1 is SGHDN and CDR2 is FVKESK. This chain's CDR3 is CASSQDVVGGGNEQFF. For the CDR3, the DNA is TGTGCCAGCAGCCAAGACGTGGTCGGTGGGGGCAATGAGCAGTTCTTC.

The table lists this clone with many counts. The chain has TRBV5-1 and TRBJ1-6, with D perhaps matching TRBD1 (6 bases). Germline CDR1 and CDR2: SGHRS and YFSETQ. This CDR3 spans 16 amino acids. V was pared by 1 base and J by 5 bases, with 13 bases between. CDR3 bases: TGCGCCAGCAGCTTGACCGAAAGGGGGGATAATTCACCCCTCCACTTT. Protein sequence: CASSLTERGDNSPLHF.

This clone has ten or more counts. CDR3 protein: CASSSELAGGRDTQYF. CDR3 nucleotide sequence: TGTGCCAGCAGCTCAGAACTAGCGGGAGGGCGTGATACGCAGTATTTT. This chain connects TRBV3-1 to TRBJ2-3, with 13 bases matching TRBD2. Per the germline V gene, CDR1 is LGHDT and CDR2 is YNNKEL (reference sequence). The CDR3 spans 16 residues. With 5 bases clipped from V and 6 bases from J, the junction kept 8 bases outside the gene matches.

The table lists this clone with a few counts. This chain links TRBV24-1 with TRBJ1-2; D not resolved. The germline V gene encodes CDR1 KGHDR and CDR2 SFDVKD. There are 14 residues in the CDR3. Trimming removed 4 bases at V and 4 bases at J, with 12 bases between. In DNA form, the CDR3 reads TGTGCCACCAGTGACGCCGGCGGGCCCTATGGCTACACCTTC. This translates into CATSDAGGPYGYTF.

This clone has a count of ten or more. The rearrangement uses TRBV28 and TRBJ2-2; D unclear. V lost 8 bases to trimming and J lost 6 bases, with 7 bases between them. CDR1 MDHEN and CDR2 SYDVKM come from the germline V gene. The CDR3 length is 11 residues. This chain's CDR3 is CASRSSGELFF. CDR3 nucleotides: TGTGCCAGCCGTAGTTCCGGGGAGCTGTTTTTT. The variable domain in full, with the rest retrieved from reference TRBV28 and TRBJ2-2, is DVKVTQSSRYLVKRTGEKVFLECVQDMDHENMFWYRQDPGLGLRLIYFSYDVKMKEKGDIPEGYSVSREKKERFSLILESASTNQTSMYLCASRSSGELFFGEGSRLTVL.

The chain employs TRBV5-1 and TRBJ1-2, with no clear D. The CDR3 is 15 amino acids. The V end lost 4 bases, the J end lost 4 bases, and 17 bases lay between the germline ends. Germline assignment: CDR1 SGHRS and CDR2 YFSETQ. DNA for the CDR3: TGCGCCAGCAGCCCAGTCAGCCGCGCGCCCTATGGCTACACCTTC. It is translated as CASSPVSRAPYGYTF.

This clone has ten or more counts. The sample has other DNA sequences that encode this CDR3 too. CDR3 DNA sequence: TGCGCCAGCAGCTTGGGTTCCTACAATGAGCAGTTCTTC. Translation: CASSLGSYNEQFF. This chain uses TRBV5-1 with TRBJ2-1; D gene uncertain. Germline CDR1 and CDR2: SGHRS and YFSETQ. This CDR3 spans 13 amino acids. Trimming removed 0 bases from V and 1 base from J, with 2 bases in between.

By share, this clone counts as medium-sized (0.01 to 0.1%). CDR3: CASSPWETYGYTF. The CDR3, as DNA: TGTGCCAGCAGTCCATGGGAGACCTATGGCTACACCTTC. This rearrangement joins TRBV27 to TRBJ1-2; D is ambiguous. The CDR3 totals 13 residues. The V end was cut by 5 bases, the J end by 4 bases, with 11 bases between. CDR1 and CDR2 (germline): MNHEY, SMNVEV (reference sequence).

This clone was observed at least ten times. The J gene is TRBJ2-3, the V gene TRBV20-1; TRBD2 matches at 12 bases. V dropped 0 bases and J dropped 3; count of bases not matched to a gene: 4. CDR1 and CDR2 from the germline V gene are DFQATT and SNEGSKA (reference sequence). There are 16 residues in the CDR3. CDR3 nucleotides: TGCAGTGCTAGAGATCAGACTAGCGGGAGTACAGATACGCAGTATTTT. Translated: CSARDQTSGSTDTQYF.

V is TRBV18 and J is TRBJ1-6; the match to TRBD1 covers 9 bases. This CDR3 spans 15 amino acids. V shed 4 bases and J 7 bases; nucleotides not matched to a gene: 5. Germline V gives CDR1 KGHSH, CDR2 LQKENI. The CDR3 protein is CASSQTGGANSPLHF. CDR3 in DNA: TGTGCCAGCTCACAAACAGGGGGCGCGAATTCACCCCTCCACTTT.

The V and J genes are TRBV6-1 and TRBJ2-3, with 14 positions matching TRBD2. The CDR3 spans 15 residues. J was trimmed by 6 bases and V by 6 bases; bases with no gene match: 5. Germline V CDR1 and CDR2: MNHNS, SASEGT. This CDR3 reads CASSPRLAGGDTQYF. In DNA, the CDR3 is TGTGCCAGCAGCCCCAGACTAGCGGGAGGGGATACGCAGTATTTT.

The table lists this clone with many counts. The chain employs TRBV3-1 and TRBJ2-7; D possibly corresponds to TRBD1 (5 bases). The germline CDR1 and CDR2 sequences are LGHDT and YNNKEL (reference sequence). This CDR3 is 12 amino acids long. The V and J ends lost 0 bases and 10 bases respectively, with 10 bases between them. The CDR3 DNA reads TGTGCCAGCAGCCAAGATAGACAGAGACAGTACTTC. Its translation is CASSQDRQRQYF.

This clone showed up just a few times. The chain recombines TRBV11-2 with TRBJ2-2; D call uncertain. V was trimmed by 5 bases and J by 1 base, leaving 8 bases between them. This CDR3 is built from 14 residues. Per the germline V gene, CDR1 is SGHAT and CDR2 is FQNNGV. CDR3 in DNA: TGTGCCAGCAGCCCCCGACAGAACACCGGGGAGCTGTTTTTT. Its translation is CASSPRQNTGELFF.

Within the sample, this clone is medium-sized. The chain has TRBV2 and TRBJ2-7, with a possible D match to TRBD2 (5 bases). The CDR3 sequence is 15 residues long. V lost 6 bases to trimming and J lost 3 bases, with 18 bases between them. In germline, CDR1 is SNHLY, CDR2 FYNNEI. The CDR3 DNA reads TGTGCCAGCAGGAGGGTGGGATGGGGAGACTACGAGCAGTACTTC. Amino acids: CASRRVGWGDYEQYF. The full variable domain, in which reference TRBV2 and TRBJ2-7 provide the parts outside the CDR3, is EPEVTQTPSHQVTQMGQEVILRCVPISNHLYFYWYRQILGQKVEFLVSFYNNEISEKSEIFDDQFSVERPDGSNFTLKIRSTKLEDSAMYFCASRRVGWGDYEQYFGPGTRLTVT.

CDR3 sequence (DNA): TGTGCCAGCAGTTACATTTCTAGCGGGAGGGGAAAACTCTACGAGCAGTACTTC. This codes for CASSYISSGRGKLYEQYF. The rearrangement links TRBV6-5 to TRBJ2-7, with TRBD2 matching 12 bases. The germline V gene has CDR1 MNHEY and CDR2 SVGAGI. The CDR3 is 18 amino acids. Unmatched junction bases numbered 11, after V lost 2 bases and J lost 3 bases.